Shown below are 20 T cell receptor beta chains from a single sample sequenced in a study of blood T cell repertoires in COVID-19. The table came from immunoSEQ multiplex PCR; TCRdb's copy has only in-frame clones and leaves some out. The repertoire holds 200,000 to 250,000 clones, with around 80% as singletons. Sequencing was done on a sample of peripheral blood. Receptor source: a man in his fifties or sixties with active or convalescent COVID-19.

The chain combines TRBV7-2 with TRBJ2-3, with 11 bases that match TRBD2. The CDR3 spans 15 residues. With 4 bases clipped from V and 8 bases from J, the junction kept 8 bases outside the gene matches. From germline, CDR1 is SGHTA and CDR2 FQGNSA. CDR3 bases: TGTGCCAGCAGCTCGGGACTAGCGGCACCAGGTACGCAGTATTTT. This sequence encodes CASSSGLAAPGTQYF.

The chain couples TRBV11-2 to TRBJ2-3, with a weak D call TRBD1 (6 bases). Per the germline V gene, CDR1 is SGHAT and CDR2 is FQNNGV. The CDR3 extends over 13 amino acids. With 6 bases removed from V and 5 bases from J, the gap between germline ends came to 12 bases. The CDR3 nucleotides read TGTGCCAGCAGGGATCTAGGGGGAGATACGCAGTATTTT. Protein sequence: CASRDLGGDTQYF.

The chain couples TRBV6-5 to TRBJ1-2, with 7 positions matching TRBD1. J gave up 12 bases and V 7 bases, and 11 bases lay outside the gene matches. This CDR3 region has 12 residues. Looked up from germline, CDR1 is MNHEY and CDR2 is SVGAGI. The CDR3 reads CASTPNRGGHTF. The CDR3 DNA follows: TGTGCCAGCACCCCGAACAGGGGCGGCCACACCTTC.

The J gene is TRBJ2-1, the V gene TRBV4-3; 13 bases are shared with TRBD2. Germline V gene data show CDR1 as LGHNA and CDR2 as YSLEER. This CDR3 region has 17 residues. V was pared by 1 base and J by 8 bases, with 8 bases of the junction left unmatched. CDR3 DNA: TGCGCCAGCAGCCAAGGACTAGCGGGAGGTATGAGCGATGAGCAGTTCTTC. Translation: CASSQGLAGGMSDEQFF.

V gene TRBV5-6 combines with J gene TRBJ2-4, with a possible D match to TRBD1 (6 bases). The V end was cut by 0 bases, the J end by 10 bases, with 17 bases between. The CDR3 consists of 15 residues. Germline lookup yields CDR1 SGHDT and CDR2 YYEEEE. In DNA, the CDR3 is TGTGCCAGCAGCTTGGTACCACAGGGCCCAGGGATTCAGTACTTC. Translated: CASSLVPQGPGIQYF.

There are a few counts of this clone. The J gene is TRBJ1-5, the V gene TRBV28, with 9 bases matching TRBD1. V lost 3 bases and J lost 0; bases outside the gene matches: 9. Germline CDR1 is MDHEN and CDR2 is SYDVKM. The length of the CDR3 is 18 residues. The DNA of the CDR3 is TGTGCCAGCAGTTTCGTACAGGGGGCGGGTTATAGCAATCAGCCCCAGCATTTT. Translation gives CASSFVQGAGYSNQPQHF.

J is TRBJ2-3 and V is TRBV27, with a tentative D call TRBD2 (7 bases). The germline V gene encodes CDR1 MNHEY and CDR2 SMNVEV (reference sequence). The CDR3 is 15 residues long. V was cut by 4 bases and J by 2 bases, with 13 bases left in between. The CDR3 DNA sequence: TGTGCCAGCAGTTGGGGAGGGGGATTCACAGATACGCAGTATTTT. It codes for CASSWGGGFTDTQYF.

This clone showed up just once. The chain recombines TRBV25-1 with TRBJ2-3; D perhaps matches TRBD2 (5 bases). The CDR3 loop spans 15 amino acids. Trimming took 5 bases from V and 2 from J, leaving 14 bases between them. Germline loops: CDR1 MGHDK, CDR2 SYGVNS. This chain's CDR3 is CASSNPSSYTDTQYF. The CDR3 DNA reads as TGTGCCAGCAGTAACCCTAGCTCCTACACAGATACGCAGTATTTT.

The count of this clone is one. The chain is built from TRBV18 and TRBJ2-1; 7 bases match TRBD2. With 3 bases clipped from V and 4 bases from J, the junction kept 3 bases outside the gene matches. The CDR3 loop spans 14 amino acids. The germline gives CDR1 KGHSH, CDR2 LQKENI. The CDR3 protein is CASSPSSGYNEQFF. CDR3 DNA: TGTGCCAGCTCACCTAGTAGCGGGTACAATGAGCAGTTCTTC. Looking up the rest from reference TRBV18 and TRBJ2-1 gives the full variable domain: NAGVMQNPRHLVRRRGQEARLRCSPMKGHSHVYWYRQLPEEGLKFMVYLQKENIIDESGMPKERFSAEFPKEGPSILRIQQVVRGDSAAYFCASSPSSGYNEQFFGPGTRLTVL.

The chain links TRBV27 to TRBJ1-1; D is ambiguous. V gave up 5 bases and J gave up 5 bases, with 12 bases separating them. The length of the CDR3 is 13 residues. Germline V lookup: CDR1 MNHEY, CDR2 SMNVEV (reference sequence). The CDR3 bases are TGTGCCAGCAGTCCCCTTATCAGGACTGAAGCTTTCTTT. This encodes CASSPLIRTEAFF.

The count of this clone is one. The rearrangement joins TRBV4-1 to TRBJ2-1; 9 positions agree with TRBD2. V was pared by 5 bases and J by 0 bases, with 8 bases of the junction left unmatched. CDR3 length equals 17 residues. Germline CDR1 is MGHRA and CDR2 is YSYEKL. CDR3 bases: TGCGCCAGCAGCACACGCCCTAGCGGGGCCTCCTACAATGAGCAGTTCTTC. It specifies CASSTRPSGASYNEQFF.

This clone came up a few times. The CDR3 region has the DNA TGTGCCAGCAGCCAAGAAGAGGCTAGCGGGGGAACCACAGATACGCAGTATTTT. Translation: CASSQEEASGGTTDTQYF. The V call is TRBV4-2, the J call TRBJ2-3; TRBD2 matches 10 bases. V shed 0 bases, J shed 2 bases, and the junction held 8 bases outside the gene matches. The CDR3 is 18 residues long. Germline lookup yields CDR1 LGHNA and CDR2 YNFKEQ.

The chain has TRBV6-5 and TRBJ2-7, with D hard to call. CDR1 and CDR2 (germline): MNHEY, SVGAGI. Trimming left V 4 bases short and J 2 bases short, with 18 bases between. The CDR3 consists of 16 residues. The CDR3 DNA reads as TGTGCCAGCAGTTCCCCTGGGCAGTCTTTCCCCTACGAGCAGTACTTC. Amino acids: CASSSPGQSFPYEQYF.

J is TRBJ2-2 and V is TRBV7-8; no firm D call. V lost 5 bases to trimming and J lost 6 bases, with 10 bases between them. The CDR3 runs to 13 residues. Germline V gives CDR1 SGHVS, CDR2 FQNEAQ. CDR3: CASSPRLPGELFF. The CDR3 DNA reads TGTGCCAGCAGCCCCAGGTTGCCCGGGGAGCTGTTTTTT.

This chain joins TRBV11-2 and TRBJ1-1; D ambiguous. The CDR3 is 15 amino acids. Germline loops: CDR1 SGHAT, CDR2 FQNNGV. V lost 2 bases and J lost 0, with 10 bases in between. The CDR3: CASSLNLLLNTEAFF. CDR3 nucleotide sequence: TGTGCCAGCAGCTTAAACTTGCTTTTGAACACTGAAGCTTTCTTT.

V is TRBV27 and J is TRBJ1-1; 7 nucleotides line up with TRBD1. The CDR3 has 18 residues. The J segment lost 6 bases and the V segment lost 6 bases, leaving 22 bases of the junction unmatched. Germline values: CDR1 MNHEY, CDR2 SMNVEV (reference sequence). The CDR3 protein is CASRPPLRSGTVDAEAFF. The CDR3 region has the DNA TGTGCCAGCAGACCTCCCCTCCGGAGTGGGACAGTAGACGCTGAAGCTTTCTTT.

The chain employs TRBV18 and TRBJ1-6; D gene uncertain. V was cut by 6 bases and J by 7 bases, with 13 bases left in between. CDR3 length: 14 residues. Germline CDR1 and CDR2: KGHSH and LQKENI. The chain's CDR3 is CASSSGILNSPLHF. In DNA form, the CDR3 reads TGTGCCAGCTCTTCCGGGATACTAAATTCACCCCTCCACTTT.

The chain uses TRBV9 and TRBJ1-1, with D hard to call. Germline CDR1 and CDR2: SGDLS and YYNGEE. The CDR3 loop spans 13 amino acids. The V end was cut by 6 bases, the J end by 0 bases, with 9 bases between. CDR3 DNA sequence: TGTGCCAGCACTCCAGACATGAACACTGAAGCTTTCTTT. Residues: CASTPDMNTEAFF.

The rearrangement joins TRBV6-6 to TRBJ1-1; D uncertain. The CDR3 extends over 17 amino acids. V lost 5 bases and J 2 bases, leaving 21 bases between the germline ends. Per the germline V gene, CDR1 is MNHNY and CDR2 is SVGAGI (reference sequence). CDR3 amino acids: CASSRNSNQVINTEAFF. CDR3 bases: TGTGCCAGCAGTCGTAACAGTAACCAGGTGATCAACACTGAAGCTTTCTTT.

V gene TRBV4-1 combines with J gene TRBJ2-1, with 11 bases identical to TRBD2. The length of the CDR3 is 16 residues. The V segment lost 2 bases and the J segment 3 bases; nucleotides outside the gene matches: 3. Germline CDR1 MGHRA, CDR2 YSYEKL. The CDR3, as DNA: TGCGCCAGCAGCCAAACTACTAGCGGGAGCTACAATGAGCAGTTCTTC. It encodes CASSQTTSGSYNEQFF.